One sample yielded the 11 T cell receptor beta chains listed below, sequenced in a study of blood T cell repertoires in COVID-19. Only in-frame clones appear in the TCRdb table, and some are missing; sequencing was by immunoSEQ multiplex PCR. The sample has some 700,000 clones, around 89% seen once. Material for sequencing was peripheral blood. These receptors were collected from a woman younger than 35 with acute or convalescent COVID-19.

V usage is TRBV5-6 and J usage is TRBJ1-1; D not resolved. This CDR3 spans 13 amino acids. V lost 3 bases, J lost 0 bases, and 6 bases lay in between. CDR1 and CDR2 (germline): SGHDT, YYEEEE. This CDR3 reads CASSSTLNTEAFF. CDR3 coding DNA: TGTGCCAGCAGCTCGACACTGAACACTGAAGCTTTCTTT.

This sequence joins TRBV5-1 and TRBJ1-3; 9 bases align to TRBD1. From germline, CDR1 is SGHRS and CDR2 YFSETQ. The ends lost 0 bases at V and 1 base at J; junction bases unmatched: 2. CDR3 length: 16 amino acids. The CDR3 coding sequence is TGCGCCAGCAGCTTGGAAGGGACAGGGTCTGGAAACACCATATATTTT. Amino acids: CASSLEGTGSGNTIYF.

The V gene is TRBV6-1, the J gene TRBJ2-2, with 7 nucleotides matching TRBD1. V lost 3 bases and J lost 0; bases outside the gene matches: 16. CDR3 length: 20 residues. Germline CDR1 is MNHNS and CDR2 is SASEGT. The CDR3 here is CASSESRGRPRITNTGELFF. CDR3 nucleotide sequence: TGTGCCAGCAGTGAGAGTAGGGGGCGCCCCCGGATCACGAACACCGGGGAGCTGTTTTTT.

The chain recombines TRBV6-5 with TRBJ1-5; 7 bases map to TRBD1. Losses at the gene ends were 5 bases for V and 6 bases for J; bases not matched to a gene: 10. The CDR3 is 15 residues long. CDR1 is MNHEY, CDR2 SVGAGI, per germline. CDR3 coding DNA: TGTGCCAGCAGTCCGCGGGACAGTCCCTCTCAGCCCCAGCATTTT. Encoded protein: CASSPRDSPSQPQHF.

The CDR3 reads CASSPLPGQGFYNEQFF. Here the CDR3 DNA reads TGTGCCAGCAGTCCTTTGCCGGGACAGGGTTTCTACAATGAGCAGTTCTTC. This chain uses TRBV27 with TRBJ2-1; 9 bases map to TRBD1. Unmatched junction bases numbered 11, after V lost 5 bases and J lost 3 bases. The germline gives CDR1 MNHEY, CDR2 SMNVEV (reference sequence). The CDR3 has 17 residues.

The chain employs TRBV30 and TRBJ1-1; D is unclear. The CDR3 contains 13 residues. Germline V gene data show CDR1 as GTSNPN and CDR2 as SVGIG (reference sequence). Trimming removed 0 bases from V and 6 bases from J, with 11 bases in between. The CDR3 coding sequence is TGTGCCTGGAGTGTACGTGACTCCGCTGAAGCTTTCTTT. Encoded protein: CAWSVRDSAEAFF.

CDR3 DNA sequence: TGTGCCAGCAGTTACGGACAGGGGAGCAATGAGCAGTTCTTC. Translation: CASSYGQGSNEQFF. The V call is TRBV6-6, the J call TRBJ2-1; TRBD1 matches at 9 bases. The V gene's germline CDR1 is MNHNY and CDR2 SVGAGI (reference sequence). The CDR3 is 14 amino acids. With V trimmed by 2 bases and J by 6 bases, 2 bases remained unmatched.

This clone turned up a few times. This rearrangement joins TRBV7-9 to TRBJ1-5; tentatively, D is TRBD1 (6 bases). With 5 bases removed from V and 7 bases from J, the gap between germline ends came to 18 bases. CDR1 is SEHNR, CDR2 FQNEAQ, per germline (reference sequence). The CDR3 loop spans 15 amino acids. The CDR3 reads CASSPGQSVRQPQHF. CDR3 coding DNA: TGTGCCAGCAGCCCCGGACAGTCGGTTAGGCAGCCCCAGCATTTT.

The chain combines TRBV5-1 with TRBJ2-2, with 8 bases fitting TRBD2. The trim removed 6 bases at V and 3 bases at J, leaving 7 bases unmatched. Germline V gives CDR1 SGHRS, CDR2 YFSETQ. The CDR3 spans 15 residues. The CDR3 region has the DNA TGCGCCAGCAAGGTAGTAGCGGGGTACACCGGGGAGCTGTTTTTT. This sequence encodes CASKVVAGYTGELFF.

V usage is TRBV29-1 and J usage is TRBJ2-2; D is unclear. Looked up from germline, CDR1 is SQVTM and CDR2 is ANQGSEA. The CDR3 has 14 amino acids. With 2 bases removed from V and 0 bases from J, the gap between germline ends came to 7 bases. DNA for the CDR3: TGCAGCGTTGAACTATCCGCGAACACCGGGGAGCTGTTTTTT. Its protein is CSVELSANTGELFF.

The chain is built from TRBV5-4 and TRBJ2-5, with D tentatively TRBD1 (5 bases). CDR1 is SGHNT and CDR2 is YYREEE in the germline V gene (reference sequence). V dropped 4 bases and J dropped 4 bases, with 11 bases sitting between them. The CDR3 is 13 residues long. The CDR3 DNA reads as TGTGCCAGCAGCGCGTGGGGCCGAGAGACCCAGTACTTC. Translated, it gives CASSAWGRETQYF. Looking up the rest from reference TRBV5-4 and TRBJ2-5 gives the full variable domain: ETGVTQSPTHLIKTRGQQVTLRCSSQSGHNTVSWYQQALGQGPQFIFQYYREEENGRGNFPPRFSGLQFPNYSSELNVNALELDDSALYLCASSAWGRETQYFGPGTRLLVL.